The text below deals with one T cell receptor beta chain. Its antigen is undetermined. This table comes from immunoSEQ multiplex PCR, and its TCRdb copy is limited to in-frame clones, with some not included. The sample holds a few hundred thousand clones, approximately 89% seen once. This entry comes from a study of Ad26.COV2.S vaccination and SARS-CoV-2 variants. About the study: Once, or twice with 56 days between doses, Ad26.COV2.S was given intramuscularly. Study-wide points: Vaccine recipients had higher spike-specific TCR breadth than placebo recipients. The study found similar non-spike TCR breadth in vaccine and placebo recipients.

Treatment defined: 19 received Ad26.COV2.S at low or high dose, single or two shots; about five received placebo; per-sample allocation not given. Sampling happened 63 days after the first vaccine or placebo injection. Boston supplied an adult donor aged 18-55 years. Looked up from germline, CDR1 is WSHSY and CDR2 is SAAADI. The CDR3 runs 12 residues. V was trimmed by 8 bases and J by 4 bases, leaving 9 bases between them. The TCR sequence derives from a person aged 18 to 59 who received the Ad26.COV2.S COVID-19 vaccine or a placebo. This material consisted of peripheral blood, taken in a trial of Ad26.COV2.S vaccine versus placebo. This chain links TRBV10-2 with TRBJ1-5; D is unresolved. The CDR3 DNA follows: TGCGCCAGCGGTTCAGATAATCAGCCCCAGCATTTT. Its protein is CASGSDNQPQHF.